This is a list of T cell receptor beta chains from one sample in a study of blood T cells in healthy people across ages. TCRdb re-analysed the 5' RACE reads in MiXCR, keeping a single row per CDR3 protein. Found here are 1.5 million to 2 million distinct CDR3 sequences, around 50% of them singletons; the top ten hold less than 2.5%. The source material was blood. Receptors were obtained from a woman in her thirties or forties in good health. Each CDR3 is given with its conserved first and last residue. The order of the fields is V gene, J gene, D gene, clone size, CDR3 DNA, CDR3 protein. D genes are given only for firm matches. Size is omitted from some rows. Given values are once, few, many or a class for expanded clones.

>TRBV6-2/TRBV6-3|TRBJ2-3|TRBD2|.
TGTGCCAGCAGGCACCGATCTAGCGGCGGATATACGCAGTATTTT
CASRHRSSGGYTQYF
>TRBV20-1|TRBJ2-4|TRBD2|few
TGCAGTGCTAGAGATCTTGCGGGGGGGTGGGCCAAAAACATTCAGTACTTC
CSARDLAGGWAKNIQYF
>TRBV7-9|TRBJ1-2|TRBD1|few
TGTGCCAGCAGCCCAAGGACAGGGTTTGGCTACACCTTC
CASSPRTGFGYTF
>TRBV28|TRBJ2-7|.|few
TGTGCCAGCAGTTCCGGACAGATGTCCTACGAGCAGTACTTC
CASSSGQMSYEQYF
>TRBV6-1|TRBJ2-7|.|few
TGTGCCAGCAGTGAATATCTCGGCCCCGAGCAGTACTTC
CASSEYLGPEQYF
>TRBV7-2|TRBJ2-4|.|few
TGTGCCAGCAGCCGTAGCGGAAAAAACATTCAGTACTTC
CASSRSGKNIQYF
>TRBV7-6|TRBJ2-3|TRBD1|.
TGTGCCAGCAGCTTAGGAGGGACAGGGGTGCGAAATACGCAGTATTTT
CASSLGGTGVRNTQYF
>TRBV27|TRBJ1-2|.|few
TGTGCCAGCAGTTTATCGGTGCAGGGACGTAACTATGGCTACACCTTC
CASSLSVQGRNYGYTF
>TRBV11-1|TRBJ2-1|.|few
TGTGCCAGCAGCTTAGCGCTGGGGGCGGATATTAATGAGCAGTTCTTC
CASSLALGADINEQFF
>TRBV4-3|TRBJ2-2|.|.
TGCGCCAGCAGTTCGTTCGGCGGGGAGCTGTTTTTT
CASSSFGGELFF
>TRBV7-2|TRBJ1-2|.|.
TGTGCCAGCAGCTTAGACACAGCTACCCACTATGGCTACACCTTC
CASSLDTATHYGYTF
>TRBV7-2|TRBJ2-1|TRBD2|few
TGTGCCAGCAGCTTAGGGCTAGCGGGGAAGGATGAGCAGTTCTTC
CASSLGLAGKDEQFF
>TRBV2|TRBJ2-5|.|.
TGTGCCAGCGGCGCCGGGACGGGGAGGCAGTACTTC
CASGAGTGRQYF
>TRBV10-3|TRBJ2-7|TRBD1|once
TGTGCCATCAGTGAGCCGGGTATGGGCGGACAGGGGTCGAACGAGCAGTACTTC
CAISEPGMGGQGSNEQYF
>TRBV28|TRBJ2-1|TRBD1|few
TGTGCCAGCAGTCGAACAGGGGAAGAGCAGTTCTTC
CASSRTGEEQFF
>TRBV7-2|TRBJ2-7|.|few
TGTGCCAGCAGCCGCGGGTCGGGGGACTCCTACGAGCAGTACTTC
CASSRGSGDSYEQYF
>TRBV28|TRBJ2-5|TRBD2|.
TGTGCCAGCAGTTTAATTGCGTCGGCGCGGGGGCAGTACTTC
CASSLIASARGQYF
>TRBV29-1|TRBJ2-1|.|many
TGCAGCGCGGGACACCCTGGTGAGCAGTTCTTC
CSAGHPGEQFF
>TRBV20-1|TRBJ2-1|.|.
TGCAGTGCTAGGGACCTAGCGACCTCCTACAATGAGCAGTTCTTC
CSARDLATSYNEQFF